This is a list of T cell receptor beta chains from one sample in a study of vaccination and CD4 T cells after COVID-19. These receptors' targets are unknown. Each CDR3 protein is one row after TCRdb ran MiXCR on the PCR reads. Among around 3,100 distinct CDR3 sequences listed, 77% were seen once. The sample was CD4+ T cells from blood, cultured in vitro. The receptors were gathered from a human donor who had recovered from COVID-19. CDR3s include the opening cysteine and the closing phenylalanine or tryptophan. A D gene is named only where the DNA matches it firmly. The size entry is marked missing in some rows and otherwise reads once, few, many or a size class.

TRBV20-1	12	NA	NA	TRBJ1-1	TGCAGTGCCCGACCGGGGGGCCCTGAAGCTTTCTTT	CSARPGGPEAFF
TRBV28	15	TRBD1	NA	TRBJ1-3	TGTGCCAGCAGCGTACAGGGGGCAGGCGGAAACACCATATATTTT	CASSVQGAGGNTIYF
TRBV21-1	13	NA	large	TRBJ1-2	TGTGCCAGCAGACCCGGACGAGTCAGTGGCTACACCTTC	CASRPGRVSGYTF
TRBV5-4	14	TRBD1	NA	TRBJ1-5	TGTGCCAGCAGCCGCGGACAGGGGGATCAGCCCCAGCATTTT	CASSRGQGDQPQHF
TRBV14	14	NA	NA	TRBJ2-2	TGTGCCAGCAGCTCCGTCAGGGACACCGGGGAGCTGTTTTTT	CASSSVRDTGELFF
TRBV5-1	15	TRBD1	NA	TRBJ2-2	TGCGCCAGCAGCCCTTGGACAGGGGATACCGGGGAGCTGTTTTTT	CASSPWTGDTGELFF
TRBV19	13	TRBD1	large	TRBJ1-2	TGTGCCAGCTCTGGACAGGGGGCGAGCGGCTACACCTTC	CASSGQGASGYTF
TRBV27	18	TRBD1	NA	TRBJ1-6	TGTGCCAGCAGTTTTGGTCGACAGGGGATCGATTATAATTCACCCCTCCACTTT	CASSFGRQGIDYNSPLHF
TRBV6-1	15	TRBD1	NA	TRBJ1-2	TGTGCCGTAGCGTCCGCCGGGACAGGGACCTATGGCTACACCTTC	CAVASAGTGTYGYTF
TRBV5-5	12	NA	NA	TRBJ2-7	TGTGCCAGCAGCTCACAGGGTGCCGAGCAGTACTTC	CASSSQGAEQYF
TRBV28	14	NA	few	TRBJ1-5	TGTGCCAGCACTGAACATTCTAGCAATCAGCCCCAGCATTTT	CASTEHSSNQPQHF
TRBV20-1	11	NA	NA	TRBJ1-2	TGCAGCGCCTTGGCAGGGCATGGCTACACCTTC	CSALAGHGYTF
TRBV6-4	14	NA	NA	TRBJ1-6	TGTGCCAGCAGACAGACAGGCGGGAATTCACCCCTCCACTTT	CASRQTGGNSPLHF
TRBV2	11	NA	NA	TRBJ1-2	TGTGCCAGGGGGTCGAGGAATGGCTACACCTTC	CARGSRNGYTF
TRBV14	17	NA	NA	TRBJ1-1	TGTGCCAGCAGCCAAGATGGCATTAGGTACACCGGCACTGAAGCTTTCTTT	CASSQDGIRYTGTEAFF
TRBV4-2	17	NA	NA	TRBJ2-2	TGTGCCAGCAGCCAAGATCTTGGACGGGGGAACACCGGGGAGCTGTTTTTT	CASSQDLGRGNTGELFF
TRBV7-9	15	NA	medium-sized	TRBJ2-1	TGTGCCAGCAGCTTAAGGGCCGTCTCCTACAATGAGCAGTTCTTC	CASSLRAVSYNEQFF
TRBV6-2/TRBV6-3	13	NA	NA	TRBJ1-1	TGTGCCAGCAGTTTGGACAGCTACACTGAAGCTTTCTTT	CASSLDSYTEAFF
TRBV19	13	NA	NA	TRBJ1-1	TGTGCCAGTAGATTTCGGGCTGCGACTGAAGCTTTCTTT	CASRFRAATEAFF
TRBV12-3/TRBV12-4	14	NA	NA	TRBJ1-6	TGTGCCAGCAGCCCACAGGGAGGCGGATCACCCCTCCACTTT	CASSPQGGGSPLHF
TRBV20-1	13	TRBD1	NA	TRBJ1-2	TGCAGTGCTAGACTGACAGGGACCTATGGCTACACCTTC	CSARLTGTYGYTF
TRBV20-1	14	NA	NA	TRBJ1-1	TGCAGTGCTAGTCAGCAGGGTGAAGCCAAGGGAGCTTTCTTT	CSASQQGEAKGAFF
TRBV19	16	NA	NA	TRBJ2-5	TGTGCCAGTAAACGTACGGTGGGCGCAGGTTACGAGACCCAGTACTTC	CASKRTVGAGYETQYF
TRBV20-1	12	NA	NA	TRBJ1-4	TGCAGTGTAGCGCAGGGCGGTGAAAAACTGTTTTTT	CSVAQGGEKLFF
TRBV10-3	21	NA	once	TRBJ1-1	NA	CAILDRGRNEQYFGTRNEAFF
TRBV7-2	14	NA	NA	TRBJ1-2	TGTGCCAGCAGCTTAGAGGGAGGTGGGTTTGACTACACCTTC	CASSLEGGGFDYTF